This T cell receptor beta chain was sequenced in a study of cytomegalovirus exposure and HLA in healthy donors listed by TCRdb under 2017. Some background on the complete study: According to an earlier analysis of 587 of the donors, about 180 million T cells yielded roughly 100 million unique TCR beta sequences and about 300 Gb of sequence data. Around 320 gigabases of sequencing data and approximately 85 million unique TCR sequences were included in an early release covering roughly 600 HLA-typed donors. Of the 350 to 450 genotyped donors, 65% to 90% were placed in the genetic ancestry cluster associated with self-reported Caucasian donors. The study was designed to test whether signatures of past pathogen exposure could be identified by cataloging public T cell receptors. Using immunosequencing, the study profiled T cell repertoires from fewer than 850 subjects and related those repertoires to cytomegalovirus serostatus. Besides the first cohort of around 700 subjects, a separate validation cohort made up of roughly 120 different subjects was used. The study combined high-throughput TCR immunosequencing, statistical association of individual TCRs with disease status, and machine learning to predict cytomegalovirus infection status. To study patterns of TCR occurrence, a later analysis re-analyzed previously published TCR beta repertoires from under 750 donors and added high-resolution HLA genotyping. In the later analysis, no new phenotypic data were used to find candidate immune exposures; instead, reliance was placed on TCR beta sequences and their occurrence across donors. An earlier analysis of a few hundred of the donors applied high-throughput TCR beta sequencing to assess whether each TCR beta V gene segment acted as functional or pseudogenic. Alongside the repertoire data, information on donor age, sex, ethnicity and CMV serostatus was compiled. Genome-wide SNP genotypes for about 60% of the roughly 670 donors were used in a later genetic analysis, which treated that subset as a discovery cohort. All discovery cohort repertoires had been generated on a single sequencing platform. HLA typing covered class I and class II loci at four-digit resolution. Typing coverage differed by locus: A, B, C, DRB1 and DQB1 were typed in about 620-640 donors, DQA1 in 500 to 550, DPA1 in around 580, and DPB1 in about 450. Roughly five DR-DQ haplotypes were handled as single units for association and clustering, since linkage in the cohort was strong. Among roughly 400 genotyped donors of the cohort, an average of roughly 230,000 unique TCR beta nucleotide sequences was sequenced per donor, of which about 19% were non-productive. Beyond this particular receptor, the publication reports: In a later analysis, TCR association rates were found to vary across HLA loci, with the most associated TCRs seen for DRB1 alleles and the fewest for HLA-C alleles. Roughly uniform sequencing depth across donors was assumed in presence/absence analyses, although this assumption may not hold. The sequencing pipeline was judged likely to have produced a cluster of highly shared sequence variants as a technical artifact. The earlier analysis of a few hundred of the donors excluded some 15 rarely observed V segments, including chromosome 9 orphons, because counts were too low. Because HLA typing was unavailable for some donors at each locus, only the typed subset was used in association tests. The only immune exposure information available for the cohort was CMV serostatus. Linkage disequilibrium might explain the correlated functional status among segregating V segments, but an unknown experimental factor could not be excluded. Strong co-occurrence of HLA alleles, especially DR and DQ, made assigning TCR associations to individual alleles difficult. Most TCR sequences were observed very rarely across donors, whereas some public TCRs were present in many individuals. V-gene and J-gene trimming of TCR beta chains was associated with a missense DCLRE1C variant in a later genetic analysis, and the association was replicated in an independent cohort. Broadly in line with IMGT annotations, most TCR beta V segments showed up in productive rearrangements about 87% or about 30% of the time in an earlier analysis of approximately 640 of the donors. A further reported finding was that TCR beta sequences accurately predicted the HLA-A and HLA-B alleles for most subjects in the first cohort. Several of the top co-occurrence clusters appeared to be linked to parvovirus B19, influenza, CMV and Epstein-Barr virus, according to a later analysis. It was suggested by the authors that the approach could potentially be generalized to other disease states and immunological phenotypes. In vitro tests confirmed that a few of the cytomegalovirus-associated TCR beta chains recognize cytomegalovirus antigens. Only TCR beta chains were sequenced in this cohort, and the absence of alpha or paired-chain data limited detectable features. Compared with the roughly 700-donor mean, donors in an Asian-associated ancestry cluster had fewer N-insertions in productive TCRs, according to a later genetic analysis. Because the 87-base-pair reads could not distinguish some IMGT-functional V segments, including TRBV6-2 and TRBV6-3, those segments were excluded. A later analysis found that most CMV-associated TCR beta chains appeared HLA-restricted, with HLA associations seemingly driven largely by CMV exposure. In a later analysis, HLA-associated TCR beta chains showed more clonal expansion and lower generation probabilities than non-associated chains that were equally common. Specific HLA alleles were associated with over 15,000 TCR beta sequences at a false discovery rate of 0.05 in a later analysis. The study gave a list of some 150 TCR beta chains associated with cytomegalovirus. Cytomegalovirus status was reported to be diagnosed by the classifier with high specificity and sensitivity in both the original and validation cohorts.

The cohort was made up of approximately 700 healthy bone marrow donors. At the time of sampling, all cohort members were nominally healthy, though unrecorded immune exposures were likely present. The donor was CMV seronegative and was included in the group of 352 seronegative cohort members. Every donor gave a peripheral blood sample, and the peripheral blood mononuclear cells from that sample were used for TCR beta sequencing. The Qiagen DNeasy Blood Extraction Kit was used to extract genomic DNA from the blood cell samples. Receptor libraries were prepared by the immunoSEQ multiplex PCR assay. For the multiplex PCR, a mixture combining 60 forward primers for TCR Vbeta segments and 13 reverse primers for TCR Jbeta segments was used. The CDR3 region of rearranged TCR beta genes was amplified from genomic DNA with a multiplex PCR assay. The Illumina HiSeq System was used to sequence the amplified TCR beta libraries as 87-base-pair reads. The authors' pipeline ran thus. A later analysis counted about 80 million unique TCR beta chains across the 550 to 700 repertoires, and around 9.9 million of these chains were shared by at least two donors. Raw reads were error-corrected and collapsed into unique sequences with a nearest-neighbor algorithm that merged closely related sequences to remove PCR and sequencing errors. V, D and J gene segments were assigned by aligning CDR3 sequences to IMGT reference sequences. Each retained sequence needed at least a six-nucleotide match to both a V gene segment and a J gene segment. Rearrangements were classified as productive when the CDR3 lacked stop codons and remained in frame with V and J, and all other rearrangements were classified as non-productive. Following IMGT convention, CDR3 was defined as the stretch from the second conserved V-encoded cysteine to the conserved J-encoded phenylalanine. Sequences without an unambiguous match to a single V gene segment were excluded from the earlier analysis of about 630 of the donors. An earlier analysis of 587 of the donors classified V segments as functional when productive rearrangements were above 56.7% and as segregating when the standard deviation between donors was above 5%. A statistical classification framework was developed to diagnose cytomegalovirus status using the catalog of TCR beta chain sequences. In a later analysis, V and J genes were assigned by comparing TCR nucleotide sequences against IMGT/GENE-DB human TR gene sequences. A later analysis assigned CDR3 sequences and most-parsimonious VDJ recombination scenarios with the TCRdist pipeline. In a later analysis, every TCR beta chain was defined by the combination of its CDR3 amino acid sequence and its V-gene family, and reads without a unique V-gene family were dropped. As a way to deal with suspected cross-contamination and a sequencing artifact, a later analysis dropped 450 to 600 nucleotide sequences that were highly shared and had low generation probability. For each public chain, a later analysis derived a clonal expansion index from normalized ranks of inferred template counts within each repertoire. In a later analysis, generation probabilities were computed with a VDJ recombination model fitted to out-of-frame rearrangements, and the resulting probabilities were checked against IGoR. In a later analysis, TCR-TCR, TCR-HLA and TCR-CMV co-occurrence was scored with hypergeometric tests, and a repertoire-size bias correction was applied to TCR pairs. In a later analysis, false discovery rates were estimated by permuting HLA or CMV assignments 20 times. In a later analysis, co-occurring TCRs were grouped using DBSCAN, and TCRdist sequence similarity was added for clustering within HLA-allele-positive subsets. Repertoires with fewer than 30,000 or more than 120,000 public chains, plus five repertoires with anomalous nucleotide sharing, were excluded from co-occurrence clustering. TCRdb retrieved this table from immuneACCESS and kept in-frame rearrangements only. Not all clones are present; in checked studies, unresolved V genes account for under half, and no reason is known for the remainder. The V and J calls and clone size were taken over from that table, and D and trimming were inferred from the DNA. The sample table holds around 70,000 clones. The ten largest clonotypes hold roughly 0.8% of the sample.

On this clone: Which antigen it targets is not known.

CDR1 and CDR2, per the germline V gene (reference sequence), are GTSNPN and SVGIG. V was cut back by 0 bases and J by 0 bases, leaving a gap of 12 bases between them. From the cysteine through the phenylalanine, the CDR3 covers 16 amino acids. The kept DNA is CDR3 alone, 48 bases in frame from the first base. The sample consisted of PBMCs. This sequence was found in a boy under 18 in good health and CMV-seronegative. The chain uses TRBV30 and TRBJ1-3; possibly the D gene is TRBD1, per 5 matching bases. The CDR3 reads as follows: CAWSVRSGGSGNTIYF. The DNA sequence is given as TGTGCCTGGAGTGTACGGTCCGGGGGCTCTGGAAACACCATATATTTT.